A selection of T cell receptor beta chains follows, all from one sample in a study of blood T cell repertoires in COVID-19. TCRdb keeps only in-frame clones here, not all; method: immunoSEQ multiplex PCR. The sample comprises about 200,000 clones, roughly 83% of which are singletons, and over 5% rests with the top ten. The sample consisted of peripheral blood. Source of these receptors: a woman in her thirties or forties with COVID-19, enrolled during active disease. Both conserved end residues are part of each CDR3. The D gene is left open where the match is weak. Clone size appears in some rows only: once, few, many, or a class for an expanded clone.

V	D	length	size	J	DNA	CDR3
TRBV2	NA	14	few	TRBJ1-6	TGTGCCACTCTCCCGAGACTAGGAAATTCACCCCTCCACTTT	CATLPRLGNSPLHF
TRBV5-1	TRBD2	13	NA	TRBJ2-7	TGCGCCAGCAGCCCTAGCGGGAGTACCGAGCAGTACTTC	CASSPSGSTEQYF
TRBV7-2	NA	15	NA	TRBJ2-2	TGTGCCAGCAGCTTCGCCAATACTAACACCGGGGAGCTGTTTTTT	CASSFANTNTGELFF
TRBV27	NA	13	few	TRBJ1-2	TGTGCCAGCAGTTTGACAGGAAACTATGGCTACACCTTC	CASSLTGNYGYTF
TRBV5-1	NA	13	NA	TRBJ1-4	TGCGCCAGCAGCCGGGTGGCTAATGAAAAACTGTTTTTT	CASSRVANEKLFF
TRBV3-1/TRBV3-2	TRBD1	15	few	TRBJ2-7	TGTGCCAGCAGCCAGCGATCGGGACAGGGGGCCGAGCAGTACTTC	CASSQRSGQGAEQYF
TRBV30	NA	13	NA	TRBJ1-1	TGTGCCTGGACCGGGATATCGAACACTGAAGCTTTCTTT	CAWTGISNTEAFF
TRBV5-1	TRBD2	17	NA	TRBJ2-1	TGCGCCAGCAGCTTGGTGCTAGCGGGAGGGTCGCTCAATGAGCAGTTCTTC	CASSLVLAGGSLNEQFF
TRBV6-5	NA	15	once	TRBJ2-7	TGTGCCAGCATGATGGACATTGGACCCCTCTACGAGCAGTACTTC	CASMMDIGPLYEQYF
TRBV28	TRBD2	14	NA	TRBJ2-1	TGTGCCAGCAGTTACCAGCGGGAGTTGAATGAGCAGTTCTTC	CASSYQRELNEQFF
TRBV5-4	NA	15	NA	TRBJ2-7	TGTGCCAGCAGCTTGGCGGTAAGGGGGACCTACGAGCAGTACTTC	CASSLAVRGTYEQYF
TRBV11-2	NA	16	NA	TRBJ1-2	TGTGCCAGCAGCTTAGGGACGGGGATTCGGGTTTCCGGCTACACCTTC	CASSLGTGIRVSGYTF
TRBV7-8	TRBD1	16	NA	TRBJ1-3	TGTGCCAGCAGCCCCCGGACAGGGGGACGTGGAAACACCATATATTTT	CASSPRTGGRGNTIYF
TRBV19	NA	14	NA	TRBJ1-1	TGTGCCAGTAGAATAGGCAGGGGACCCCGTGAAGCTTTCTTT	CASRIGRGPREAFF
TRBV5-1	NA	16	NA	TRBJ2-4	TGCGCCAGCAGCTTGGGAGGGCAATTAGCCAAAAACATTCAGTACTTC	CASSLGGQLAKNIQYF
TRBV5-1	NA	17	NA	TRBJ2-6	TGCGCCAGCAGCGCGGGACAGCCGTACTCTGGGGCCAACGTCCTGACTTTC	CASSAGQPYSGANVLTF
TRBV9	NA	12	NA	TRBJ1-4	TGTGCCAGCAGCGTAGCGGATGAAAAACTGTTTTTT	CASSVADEKLFF
TRBV19	TRBD1	12	NA	TRBJ2-7	TGTGCCAGTAGTATTGACAGGGACGAGCAGTACTTC	CASSIDRDEQYF
TRBV21-1	NA	16	NA	TRBJ2-3	TGTGCCATCGGGCGCTCCGGGACTAGCGGGAGGGATACGCAGTATTTT	CAIGRSGTSGRDTQYF
TRBV19	TRBD2	13	NA	TRBJ2-1	TGTGCCAGTTCGGGACTAGCTAACAATGAGCAGTTCTTC	CASSGLANNEQFF
TRBV24-1	TRBD1	13	NA	TRBJ2-3	TGTGCCATCGGACAGGGGGCGACAGATACGCAGTATTTT	CAIGQGATDTQYF
TRBV5-1	TRBD2	16	NA	TRBJ2-1	TGCGCCAGCAGCCTTTATACTAGCGGGGGCTTCAATGAGCAGTTCTTC	CASSLYTSGGFNEQFF
TRBV12-3/TRBV12-4	NA	13	NA	TRBJ1-6	TGTGCCAGCAGAGGGGTTAGAAATTCACCCCTCCACTTT	CASRGVRNSPLHF
TRBV5-3	NA	11	NA	TRBJ2-3	TGTGCCCTGCAGGCTTCAGATACGCAGTATTTT	CALQASDTQYF
TRBV11-2	TRBD2	15	many	TRBJ2-7	TGTGCCAGCAGCCACTTAGCGGGAGGCCCCTACGAGCAGTACTTC	CASSHLAGGPYEQYF
TRBV7-9	NA	16	NA	TRBJ2-2	TGTGCCAGCAGCACCAAGGTGGGGACAAGTGGCGGGGAGCTGTTTTTT	CASSTKVGTSGGELFF
TRBV7-9	NA	14	NA	TRBJ1-6	TGTGCCAGCAGCGGAGCGGGGGGGCATTCACCCCTCCACTTT	CASSGAGGHSPLHF
TRBV6-2/TRBV6-3	NA	18	NA	TRBJ1-5	TGTGCCAGCAGTCCCTACGGACAGTGGGGATCTGTCAATCAGCCCCAGCATTTT	CASSPYGQWGSVNQPQHF
TRBV19	TRBD1	16	few	TRBJ1-5	TGTGCCAGTAGTAGGAGTACCGACAGGGCCAATCAGCCCCAGCATTTT	CASSRSTDRANQPQHF
TRBV5-4	TRBD1	15	few	TRBJ1-1	TGTGCCAGCAGCTCACTAGGACAGGACCTGAATGGAGCTTTCTTT	CASSSLGQDLNGAFF
TRBV27	NA	15	NA	TRBJ1-5	TGTGCCAGCAGTTTAACTCAACCGAGTAAGCAGCCCCAGCATTTT	CASSLTQPSKQPQHF
TRBV5-5	TRBD1	14	few	TRBJ2-5	TGTGCCAGCAGCTTCGGGACAGTACAAGAGACCCAGTACTTC	CASSFGTVQETQYF
TRBV4-1	NA	15	NA	TRBJ1-1	TGCGCCAGCAGCCAAGGGGGGGAGAGGAACACTGAAGCTTTCTTT	CASSQGGERNTEAFF
TRBV18	NA	18	once	TRBJ2-5	TGTGCCAGCCCAATGTCCCACCCCCCCCTAGCGACGGTAGAGACCCAGTACTTC	CASPMSHPPLATVETQYF
TRBV6-5	NA	14	NA	TRBJ1-5	TGTGCCAGCAGTTCGGACAGTCTCTATCAGCCCCAGCATTTT	CASSSDSLYQPQHF
TRBV3-1/TRBV3-2	TRBD2	14	NA	TRBJ2-7	TGTGCCAGCAGCCATAGCGGGGAAACCTACGAGCAGTACTTC	CASSHSGETYEQYF
TRBV3-1/TRBV3-2	TRBD1	14	once	TRBJ1-5	TGTGCCAGCAGCAAAGGACAGGGGGTTTGGCCCCAGCATTTT	CASSKGQGVWPQHF
TRBV30	NA	12	NA	TRBJ1-3	TGTGCCTGGAGGAGCAGGGGCGTCACCATATATTTT	CAWRSRGVTIYF
TRBV11-3	TRBD2	16	once	TRBJ2-1	TGTGCCAGCAGCTTAGGTGGGACTAGCGGGAACAGGGAGCAGTTCTTC	CASSLGGTSGNREQFF
TRBV24-1	TRBD1	15	NA	TRBJ2-1	TGTGCCACCAGCAGCACCGGGACAGTTAACAATGAGCAGTTCTTC	CATSSTGTVNNEQFF
TRBV28	TRBD1	14	NA	TRBJ1-2	TGTGCCAGCAGTTTAAATAGGGGGCTCTATGGCTACACCTTC	CASSLNRGLYGYTF
TRBV19	TRBD2	14	once	TRBJ2-3	TGTGCCAGTAGTAGGACTAGCTCTTTAAATACGCAGTATTTT	CASSRTSSLNTQYF
TRBV13	TRBD2	13	few	TRBJ2-1	TGTGCCAGCACTAGCGGGAGCACCAATGAGCAGTTCTTC	CASTSGSTNEQFF
TRBV10-2	NA	12	NA	TRBJ2-3	TGCGCCAGCAGGCCGGGCACAGATACGCAGTATTTT	CASRPGTDTQYF
TRBV10-3	TRBD2	15	few	TRBJ2-7	TGTGCCATCAGTGAGTCATCGGGAGGTCTCTACGAGCAGTACTTC	CAISESSGGLYEQYF
TRBV5-6	NA	14	NA	TRBJ2-3	TGTGCCAGCAGCTTGCTATTACGCACAGATACGCAGTATTTT	CASSLLLRTDTQYF
TRBV24-1	TRBD2	13	many	TRBJ2-3	TGTGCCACCGAAAGCGGGAGTTCAGATACGCAGTATTTT	CATESGSSDTQYF
TRBV30	TRBD1	16	NA	TRBJ1-5	TGTGCCTGGAAAAGATTCGGCGGGACAGACAATCAGCCCCAGCATTTT	CAWKRFGGTDNQPQHF
TRBV7-9	TRBD1	16	NA	TRBJ1-2	TGTGCCAGCAGCTTAGGAGGGACAGACTCTAACTATGGCTACACCTTC	CASSLGGTDSNYGYTF
TRBV2	NA	16	once	TRBJ1-5	TGTGCCAGCAGGGGCCGTCATTTCGGGGGAGATCAGCCCCAGCATTTT	CASRGRHFGGDQPQHF
TRBV7-6	TRBD2	16	NA	TRBJ2-5	TGTGCCAGCAGCTTAGCAGCGGGGGGGCCTGCGGAGACCCAGTACTTC	CASSLAAGGPAETQYF
TRBV6-5	TRBD1	16	NA	TRBJ1-2	TGTGCCAGCAGTTTACAGGGGGTAGTAGCTACTAATGGCTACACCTTC	CASSLQGVVATNGYTF
TRBV5-1	TRBD1	15	NA	TRBJ1-5	TGCGCCAGCAGCCCGGGGACAGGGGGCCGTCAGCCCCAGCATTTT	CASSPGTGGRQPQHF
TRBV15	NA	15	NA	TRBJ2-3	TGTGCCACCAGCAGAGTGGCAGGGTCCACAGATACGCAGTATTTT	CATSRVAGSTDTQYF
TRBV6-1	NA	16	once	TRBJ1-2	TGTGCCAGCAGTGAGGCAGGGATGTACCATAACTATGGCTACACCTTC	CASSEAGMYHNYGYTF
TRBV15	TRBD1	16	NA	TRBJ1-2	TGTGCCACCACCCCGGACAGGGTAATTTCGGGCGATGGCTACACCTTC	CATTPDRVISGDGYTF
TRBV7-2	TRBD2	16	NA	TRBJ2-7	TGTGCCAGCAGCTTAGGAAGCGGGAGGGTAATTTACGAGCAGTACTTC	CASSLGSGRVIYEQYF
TRBV19	TRBD1	15	few	TRBJ1-4	TGTGCCAGTAGAGCGACAGGGACTGGAGGAGAAAAACTGTTTTTT	CASRATGTGGEKLFF
TRBV7-3	NA	16	NA	TRBJ2-2	TGTGCCAGCAGCTTAAGCCCCCCAACTCTGAACGGGGAGCTGTTTTTT	CASSLSPPTLNGELFF
TRBV11-3	NA	14	NA	TRBJ2-1	TGTGCCAGCACTGTCAGGGACTCCTACAATGAGCAGTTCTTC	CASTVRDSYNEQFF